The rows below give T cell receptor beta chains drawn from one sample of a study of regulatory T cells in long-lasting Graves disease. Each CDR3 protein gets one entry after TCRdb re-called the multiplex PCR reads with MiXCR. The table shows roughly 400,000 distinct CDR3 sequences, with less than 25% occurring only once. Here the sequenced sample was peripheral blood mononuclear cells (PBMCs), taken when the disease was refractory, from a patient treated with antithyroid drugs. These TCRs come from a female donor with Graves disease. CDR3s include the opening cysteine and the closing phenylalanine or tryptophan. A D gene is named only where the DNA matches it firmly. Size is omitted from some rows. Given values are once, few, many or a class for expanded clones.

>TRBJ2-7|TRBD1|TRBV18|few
TGTGCCAGCTCACCCGGACAGGGCCTCTCCTACGAGCAGTACTTC
CASSPGQGLSYEQYF
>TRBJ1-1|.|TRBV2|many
TGTGCCAGCAGTGAAGATAATAGTGATGAAGCTTTCTTT
CASSEDNSDEAFF
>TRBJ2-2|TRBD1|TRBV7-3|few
TGTGCCAGCAGCCCTGACAGGGTAACAAACACCGGGGAGCTGTTTTTT
CASSPDRVTNTGELFF
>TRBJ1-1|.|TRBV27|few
TGTGCCAGCAGTTTTAACGGGGACACTGAAGCTTTCTTT
CASSFNGDTEAFF
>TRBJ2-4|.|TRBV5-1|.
TGCGCCAGCAGTCAGGGGGAGGGAAACATTCAGTACTTC
CASSQGEGNIQYF
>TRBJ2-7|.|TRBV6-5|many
TGTGCCAGCAGTTCGTCTACGACACTCTCCTACGAGCAGTACTTC
CASSSSTTLSYEQYF
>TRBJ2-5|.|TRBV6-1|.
TGTGCCACCAGGAGCGTGAAAGAGACCCAGTACTTC
CATRSVKETQYF
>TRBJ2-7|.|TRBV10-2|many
TGCGCCAGCAGAGACCCTCTGGGCGAGCAGTACTTC
CASRDPLGEQYF
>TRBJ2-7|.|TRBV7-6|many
TGTGCCAGCAGCTTAGAGTCGGGGGACGAGCAGTACTTC
CASSLESGDEQYF
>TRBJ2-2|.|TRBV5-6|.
TGTGCCAGCAGCTACTCAGAGGAGCTGTTTTTT
CASSYSEELFF
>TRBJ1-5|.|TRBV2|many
TGTGCCAGCAGGACACATAGCAATCAGCCCCAGCATTTT
CASRTHSNQPQHF
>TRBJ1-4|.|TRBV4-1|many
TGCGCCAGCAGCCAAGCCTATGAAAAACTGTTTTTT
CASSQAYEKLFF
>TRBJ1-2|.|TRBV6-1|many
TGTGCCAGCAGGACACCACATGGCTACACCTTC
CASRTPHGYTF
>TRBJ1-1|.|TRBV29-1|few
TGCAGCGCCACCGGGACGGGGAACACTGAAGCTTTCTTT
CSATGTGNTEAFF
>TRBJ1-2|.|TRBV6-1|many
TGTGCCAGCAGTGAAACAGGGTACTATGGCTACACCTTC
CASSETGYYGYTF
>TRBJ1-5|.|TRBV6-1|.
TGTGCCAGCACCGGGGAGCGGGGCTCCAGGGTAGGAAATCAGCCCCAGCATTTT
CASTGERGSRVGNQPQHF
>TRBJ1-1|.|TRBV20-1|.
TGCAGTGCTCCCAGGGGTCAGGGGCTACTGAACACTGAAGCTTTCTTT
CSAPRGQGLLNTEAFF
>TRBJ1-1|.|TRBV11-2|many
TGTGCCAGCAGTTCCGGGGGGTTCGATAACACTGAAGCTTTCTTT
CASSSGGFDNTEAFF
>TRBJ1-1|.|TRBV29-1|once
TGCAGCGCTCGTGAGAGTCGACCTGAAGCTTTCTTT
CSARESRPEAFF
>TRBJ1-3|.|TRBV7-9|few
TGTGCCAGCAGCTCAGGGCTTGGGTCCTCTGGAAACACCATATATTTT
CASSSGLGSSGNTIYF
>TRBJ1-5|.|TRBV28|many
TGTGCCAGCAGTTTTGGCAGGGTTCAAAATCAGCCCCAGCATTTT
CASSFGRVQNQPQHF
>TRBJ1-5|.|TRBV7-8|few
TGTGCCAGCGGCCGGCGGTGGAGGGGAGATCAGCCCCAGCATTTT
CASGRRWRGDQPQHF
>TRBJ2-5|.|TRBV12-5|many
TGTGCTAGTGGTTTGGGTGTGGAGACCCAGTACTTC
CASGLGVETQYF
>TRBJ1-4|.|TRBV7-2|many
TGTGCCAGCAGCTTATGGGGGCTAGTGAAAGAAAAACTGTTTTTT
CASSLWGLVKEKLFF
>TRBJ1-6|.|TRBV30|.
TGTGCCTGGACCCTCCGAGGGGGGAATTCACCCCTCCACTTT
CAWTLRGGNSPLHF
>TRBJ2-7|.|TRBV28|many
TGTGCCAGCAGCCGTGGACCCCTGGAGCAGTACTTC
CASSRGPLEQYF